A selection of T cell receptor beta chains follows, all from one sample in a study of control samples from healthy donors and cancer patients. Method: immunoSEQ multiplex PCR; TCRdb's copy keeps in-frame clones and lacks some. In the table there are fewer than 250,000 clones, approximately 90% of which are singletons. Sequencing was done on a sample of blood. The source is a man younger than 40 in good health. CDR3s include the opening cysteine and the closing phenylalanine or tryptophan. D genes are given only for firm matches. Rows give clone size only sometimes, using once, few, many, or a class for an expanded clone.

clone_size	d_call	v_call	cdr3_length	j_call	cdr3_nt	cdr3_aa
NA	TRBD1	TRBV5-4	16	TRBJ1-2	TGTGCCAGCAGCTTGGCCGGACAGGGTTTAGGGCATGGCTACACCTTC	CASSLAGQGLGHGYTF
NA	NA	TRBV12-3/TRBV12-4	11	TRBJ2-5	TGTGCCAGCAGTTCCGCGGAAACCCAGTACTTC	CASSSAETQYF
NA	TRBD1	TRBV6-5	15	TRBJ2-7	TGTGCCAGCACCACCCGGGACAGGGGGCTCTACGAGCAGTACTTC	CASTTRDRGLYEQYF
NA	TRBD1	TRBV2	13	TRBJ1-2	TGTGCCAGCCATAAAGACAGGGAAGGAGGCTACACCTTC	CASHKDREGGYTF
NA	NA	TRBV5-8	13	TRBJ1-2	TGTGCCAGCAGCTTAGACCTTTCCCTTGGCTACACCTTC	CASSLDLSLGYTF
NA	NA	TRBV5-1	14	TRBJ1-2	TGCGCCAGCAGCTTGGGTTCCGGGGGTAATGGCTACACCTTC	CASSLGSGGNGYTF
NA	NA	TRBV13	14	TRBJ2-3	TGTGCCAGCAGCTTGAGTCGGAGCACAGATACGCAGTATTTT	CASSLSRSTDTQYF
NA	TRBD2	TRBV3-1/TRBV3-2	14	TRBJ2-5	TGTGCCAGCAGCCAACGGGGGGGCTTCGAGACCCAGTACTTC	CASSQRGGFETQYF
NA	NA	TRBV3-1/TRBV3-2	16	TRBJ1-6	TGTGCCAGCAGCCAGCCTTCAAGGAGATCGGGTTCACCCCTCCACTTT	CASSQPSRRSGSPLHF
NA	NA	TRBV27	17	TRBJ2-1	TGTGCCAGCAGTTTATCGGGCGGACCTCTACGCTACAATGAGCAGTTCTTC	CASSLSGGPLRYNEQFF
NA	NA	TRBV5-4	12	TRBJ2-1	TGTGCCAGCAGCTTGGGTATCAATGAGCAGTTCTTC	CASSLGINEQFF
once	NA	TRBV11-2	14	TRBJ1-1	TGTGCCAGCAGCCAAACCAGGTGGAACACTGAAGCTTTCTTT	CASSQTRWNTEAFF
once	TRBD2	TRBV7-8	14	TRBJ2-7	TGTGCCAGCAGCTTACCATCTAGCGGCTACGAGCAGTACTTC	CASSLPSSGYEQYF
NA	NA	TRBV3-1/TRBV3-2	13	TRBJ2-1	TGTGCCAGCAGCCAAGGACACTACAATGAGCAGTTCTTC	CASSQGHYNEQFF
NA	NA	TRBV5-1	14	TRBJ1-1	TGCGCCAGCAGCTTGGGAGGGTTTAACACTGAAGCTTTCTTT	CASSLGGFNTEAFF
NA	NA	TRBV7-9	13	TRBJ2-4	TGTGCCACCCAGCCCCGAGAGGGTTTCATTCAGTACTTC	CATQPREGFIQYF
NA	NA	TRBV7-9	14	TRBJ1-2	TGTGCCAGCAGCCATGTGGGGGCAAGCTATGGCTACACCTTC	CASSHVGASYGYTF
NA	TRBD1	TRBV7-8	18	TRBJ1-5	TGTGCCAGCAGCCCTGTGTCAGTCGGACAGGGAATATCTCAGCCCCAGCATTTT	CASSPVSVGQGISQPQHF
NA	NA	TRBV19	16	TRBJ2-1	TGTGCCAGTAGTATCTCGGGGGCCATCTCCTACAATGAGCAGTTCTTC	CASSISGAISYNEQFF
NA	TRBD2	TRBV27	15	TRBJ2-7	TGTGCCAGCAGTGCGCTAGCGGGGGGGCGTGACGAGCAGTACTTC	CASSALAGGRDEQYF
NA	NA	TRBV7-9	15	TRBJ1-5	TGTGCCAGCAGCCCCCAAGGGGTAGGCAATCAGCCCCAGCATTTT	CASSPQGVGNQPQHF
NA	TRBD1	TRBV7-9	15	TRBJ1-4	TGTGCCAGCAGCTTGACAGGGGTGACTAATGAAAAACTGTTTTTT	CASSLTGVTNEKLFF
NA	TRBD1	TRBV6-2/TRBV6-3	14	TRBJ1-2	TGTGCCAGCAGTTACGCGGGACAGGGTGTAGCCTACACCTTC	CASSYAGQGVAYTF
NA	NA	TRBV4-1	13	TRBJ2-7	TGCGCCAGCAGCGCACCGGGACAATCAACGCAGTACTTC	CASSAPGQSTQYF
NA	NA	TRBV5-8	15	TRBJ2-1	TGTGCCAGCAGCTTGATAGGGGTCTCCTACAATGAGCAGTTCTTC	CASSLIGVSYNEQFF
NA	TRBD2	TRBV24-1	20	TRBJ2-1	TGTGCCACCAGCGCCACCCTAGGGACTAGCGGGGGGTCGTCAGGGGATGAGCAGTTCTTC	CATSATLGTSGGSSGDEQFF
NA	NA	TRBV12-3/TRBV12-4	13	TRBJ1-1	TGTGCCAGCAACCCGCTAACGAACACTGAAGCTTTCTTT	CASNPLTNTEAFF
NA	TRBD1	TRBV4-2	15	TRBJ2-1	TGTGCCAGCAGCCTGGTCGGACAGGGCTACAATGAGCAGTTCTTC	CASSLVGQGYNEQFF
NA	NA	TRBV7-2	15	TRBJ1-6	TGTGCCAGCAGCTTAGTACGGGCACAAAATTCACCCCTCCACTTT	CASSLVRAQNSPLHF
NA	TRBD1	TRBV19	17	TRBJ1-2	TGTGCCAGTAGTATAGTTCGGGACAGACCTTCTAACTATGGCTACACCTTC	CASSIVRDRPSNYGYTF
NA	NA	TRBV10-3	13	TRBJ1-4	TGTGCCATCAGTGACAGCATTAATGAAAAACTGTTTTTT	CAISDSINEKLFF
NA	TRBD2	TRBV6-1	19	TRBJ2-3	TGTGCCAGCAGTGAAGCAGGGGCTAGCGGGGGGCGAGTCACAGATACGCAGTATTTT	CASSEAGASGGRVTDTQYF
NA	TRBD1	TRBV6-4	14	TRBJ1-1	TGTGCCAGCAGTGAACAGGGGGGTGGCACTGAAGCTTTCTTT	CASSEQGGGTEAFF
NA	TRBD2	TRBV18	16	TRBJ2-3	TGTGCCAGCTCACCCGCCGGGGGGGCCGTCACAGATACGCAGTATTTT	CASSPAGGAVTDTQYF
NA	TRBD1	TRBV11-2	15	TRBJ2-1	TGTGCCAGCAGCTTAGGGACAGGGGTATACAATGAGCAGTTCTTC	CASSLGTGVYNEQFF
NA	NA	TRBV3-1/TRBV3-2	14	TRBJ1-1	TGTGCCAGCAGCCAATGGGGGAAGAACACTGAAGCTTTCTTT	CASSQWGKNTEAFF
NA	NA	TRBV27	13	TRBJ1-2	TGTGCCAGCGGGTCGGACGGAGCCTATGGCTACACCTTC	CASGSDGAYGYTF
once	NA	TRBV18	15	TRBJ1-2	TGTGCCAGCTCACCGTTGTTGGACAGTAACTATGGCTACACCTTC	CASSPLLDSNYGYTF
NA	TRBD1	TRBV10-3	17	TRBJ2-3	TGTGCCATCAGTCCAAATCGGGACAGGAGGAGCACAGATACGCAGTATTTT	CAISPNRDRRSTDTQYF
NA	TRBD2	TRBV3-1/TRBV3-2	17	TRBJ2-1	TGTGCCAGCAGCCAAGCTTCGGGACTAGCGGGGCCCTACAATGAGTTCTTC	CASSQASGLAGPYNEFF